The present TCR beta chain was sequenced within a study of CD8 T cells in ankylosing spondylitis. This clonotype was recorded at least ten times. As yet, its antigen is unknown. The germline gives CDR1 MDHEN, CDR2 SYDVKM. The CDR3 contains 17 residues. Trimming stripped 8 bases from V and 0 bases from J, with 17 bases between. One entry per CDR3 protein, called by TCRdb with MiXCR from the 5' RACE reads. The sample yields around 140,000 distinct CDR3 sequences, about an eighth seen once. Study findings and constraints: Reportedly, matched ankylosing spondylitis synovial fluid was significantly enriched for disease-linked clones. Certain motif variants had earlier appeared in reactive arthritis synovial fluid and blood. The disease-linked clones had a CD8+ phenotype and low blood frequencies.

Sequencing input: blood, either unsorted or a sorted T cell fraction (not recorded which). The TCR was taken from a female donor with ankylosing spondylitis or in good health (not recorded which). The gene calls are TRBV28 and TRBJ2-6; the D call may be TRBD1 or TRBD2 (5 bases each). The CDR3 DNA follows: TGTGCCAGCGGAAAGGGGACCGTGAGCTCTGGGGCCAACGTCCTGACTTTC. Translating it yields CASGKGTVSSGANVLTF.